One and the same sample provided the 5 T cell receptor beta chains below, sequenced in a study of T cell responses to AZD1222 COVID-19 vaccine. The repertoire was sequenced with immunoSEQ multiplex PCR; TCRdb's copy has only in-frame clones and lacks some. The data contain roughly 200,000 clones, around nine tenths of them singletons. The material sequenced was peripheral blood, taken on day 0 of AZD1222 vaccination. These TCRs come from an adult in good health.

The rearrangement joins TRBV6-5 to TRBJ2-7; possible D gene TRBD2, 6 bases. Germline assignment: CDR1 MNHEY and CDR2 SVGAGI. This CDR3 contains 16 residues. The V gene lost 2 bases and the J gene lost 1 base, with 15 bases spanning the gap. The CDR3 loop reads CASSYGRARGSYEQYF. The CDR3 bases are TGTGCCAGCAGTTACGGTAGGGCGCGGGGATCCTACGAGCAGTACTTC.

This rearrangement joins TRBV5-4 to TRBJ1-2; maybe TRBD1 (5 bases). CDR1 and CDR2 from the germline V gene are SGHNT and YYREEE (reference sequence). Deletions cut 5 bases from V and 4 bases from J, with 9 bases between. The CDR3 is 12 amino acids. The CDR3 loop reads CASSKDSYGYTF. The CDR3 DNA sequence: TGTGCCAGCAGTAAAGACAGCTATGGCTACACCTTC.

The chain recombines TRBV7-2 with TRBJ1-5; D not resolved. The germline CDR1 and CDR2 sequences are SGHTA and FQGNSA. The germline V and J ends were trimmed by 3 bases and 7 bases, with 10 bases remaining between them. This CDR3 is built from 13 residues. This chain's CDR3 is CASSFGQTQPQHF. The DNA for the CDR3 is TGTGCCAGCAGCTTCGGGCAGACACAGCCCCAGCATTTT.

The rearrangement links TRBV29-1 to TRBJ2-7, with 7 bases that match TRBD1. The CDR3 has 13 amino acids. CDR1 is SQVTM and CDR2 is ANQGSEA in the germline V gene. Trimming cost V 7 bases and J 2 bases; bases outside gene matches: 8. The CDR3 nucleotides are TGCAGCGCCTTGACAGGGTCGACCTACGAGCAGTACTTC. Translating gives CSALTGSTYEQYF.

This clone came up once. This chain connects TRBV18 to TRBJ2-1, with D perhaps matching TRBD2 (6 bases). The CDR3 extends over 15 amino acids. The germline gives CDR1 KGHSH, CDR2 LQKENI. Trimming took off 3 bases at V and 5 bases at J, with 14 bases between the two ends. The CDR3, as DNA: TGTGCCAGCTCACCGCCATCCGGGGGAGACAATGAGCAGTTCTTC. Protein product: CASSPPSGGDNEQFF.